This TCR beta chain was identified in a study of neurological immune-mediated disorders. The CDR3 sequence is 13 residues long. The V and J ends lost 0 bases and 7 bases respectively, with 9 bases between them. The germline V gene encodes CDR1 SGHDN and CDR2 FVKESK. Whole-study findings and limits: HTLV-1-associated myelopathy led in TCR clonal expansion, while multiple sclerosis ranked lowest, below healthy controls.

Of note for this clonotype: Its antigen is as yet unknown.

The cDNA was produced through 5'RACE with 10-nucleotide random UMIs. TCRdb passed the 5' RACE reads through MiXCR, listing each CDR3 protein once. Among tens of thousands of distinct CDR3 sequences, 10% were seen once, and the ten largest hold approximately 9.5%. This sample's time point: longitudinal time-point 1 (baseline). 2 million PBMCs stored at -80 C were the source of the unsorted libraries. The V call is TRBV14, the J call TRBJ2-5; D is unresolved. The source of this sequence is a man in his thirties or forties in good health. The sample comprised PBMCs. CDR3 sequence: CASSQDRSRTQYF. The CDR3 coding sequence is TGTGCCAGCAGCCAAGACCGGAGTCGGACCCAGTACTTC.